This T cell receptor (beta chain) emerged from a study of T cells in Graves' hyperthyroidism and ophthalmopathy. Broader study findings: Most thyroid clonotypes with frequency above 0.001 were detected in blood. The model made its ophthalmopathy prediction, and onset followed a median around six months later.

From RNA transcripts, TCR beta CDR3 regions were amplified. First-round RT-PCR with HTBI primers amplified the TCR CDR3 region. TCRdb independently ran MiXCR on the multiplex PCR reads; one entry per CDR3 protein. The sample has 550,000 to 650,000 distinct CDR3 sequences, about 14% seen once; the top ten hold about 14%. As concerns this clonotype: Its antigen is currently unknown. A much bigger clone sits one base away, suggesting this may be a read error.

Uncontrolled infection, other autoimmune disease, pregnancy or lactation excluded patients. Using 9.5 to 10 ml of fresh peripheral blood, PBMCs were prepared. This CDR3 has 13 residues. Germline CDR1 is LGHDT and CDR2 is YNNKEL (reference sequence). V lost 0 bases and J 4 bases, leaving 6 bases between the germline ends. V gene TRBV3-1 combines with J gene TRBJ1-2, with D uncertain. Source material: blood. The TCR sequence derives from a woman in her forties with Graves' hyperthyroidism. The chain's CDR3 is CASSQDTSYGYTF. The CDR3, as DNA: TGTGCCAGCAGCCAAGACACTAGCTATGGCTACACCTTC. The whole variable domain, remainder taken from reference TRBV3-1 and TRBJ1-2, is DTAVSQTPKYLVTQMGNDKSIKCEQNLGHDTMYWYKQDSKKFLKIMFSYNNKELIINETVPNRFSPKSPDKAHLNLHINSLELGDSAVYFCASSQDTSYGYTFGSGTRLTVV.